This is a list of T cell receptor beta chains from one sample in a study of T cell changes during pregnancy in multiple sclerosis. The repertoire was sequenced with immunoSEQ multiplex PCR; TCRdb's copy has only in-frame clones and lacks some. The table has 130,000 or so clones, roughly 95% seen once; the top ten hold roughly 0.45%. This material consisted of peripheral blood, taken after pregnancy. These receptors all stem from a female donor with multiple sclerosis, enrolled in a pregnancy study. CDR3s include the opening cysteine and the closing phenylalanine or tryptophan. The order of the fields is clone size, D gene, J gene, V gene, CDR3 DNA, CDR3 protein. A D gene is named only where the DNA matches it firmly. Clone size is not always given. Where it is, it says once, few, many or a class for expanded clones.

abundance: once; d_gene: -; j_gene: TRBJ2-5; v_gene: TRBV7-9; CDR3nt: TGTGCCAGCAGCTCTACTGGGGGGGCGGAAGAGACCCAGTACTTC; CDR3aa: CASSSTGGAEETQYF
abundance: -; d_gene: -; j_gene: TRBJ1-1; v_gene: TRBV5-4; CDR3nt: TGTGCCAGCAGCTTGGCTACTGAAGCTTTCTTT; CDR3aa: CASSLATEAFF
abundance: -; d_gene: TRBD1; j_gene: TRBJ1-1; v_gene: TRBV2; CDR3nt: TGTGCCAGCAGTGAAGGGACAGGGTTCATGAACACTGAAGCTTTCTTT; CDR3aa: CASSEGTGFMNTEAFF
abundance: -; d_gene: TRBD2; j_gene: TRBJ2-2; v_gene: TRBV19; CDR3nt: TGTGCCAGTCTTTTCAGCGGGACGAACACCGGGGAGCTGTTTTTT; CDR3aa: CASLFSGTNTGELFF
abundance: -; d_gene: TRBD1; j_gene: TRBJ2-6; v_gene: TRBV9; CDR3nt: TGTGCCAGCAGCGAGGGACAGGGTCTCGCTGGGGCCAACGTCCTGACTTTC; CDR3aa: CASSEGQGLAGANVLTF
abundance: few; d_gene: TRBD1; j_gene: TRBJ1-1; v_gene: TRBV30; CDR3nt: TGTGCCTCAAAACAGGGGGGAGCTGAAGCTTTCTTT; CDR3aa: CASKQGGAEAFF
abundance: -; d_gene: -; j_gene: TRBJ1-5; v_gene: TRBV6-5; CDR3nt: TGTGCCAGCAGTTCGTTTTCGGGAAGCAATCAGCCCCAGCATTTT; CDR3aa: CASSSFSGSNQPQHF
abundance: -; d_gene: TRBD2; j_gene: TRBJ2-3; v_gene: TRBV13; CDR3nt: TGTGCCAGCAGCAGGCGCCTAGCGGGAGTGACAGATACGCAGTATTTT; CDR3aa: CASSRRLAGVTDTQYF
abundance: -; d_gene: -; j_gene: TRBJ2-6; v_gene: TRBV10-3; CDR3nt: TGTGCCATCAGCCTCGGAGGGCAGTCTGGGGCCAACGTCCTGACTTTC; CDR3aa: CAISLGGQSGANVLTF
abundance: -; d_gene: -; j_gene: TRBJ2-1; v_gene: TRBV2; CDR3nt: TGTGCCAGCAGTGGGGACTTCACTTACAATGAGCAGTTCTTC; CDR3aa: CASSGDFTYNEQFF
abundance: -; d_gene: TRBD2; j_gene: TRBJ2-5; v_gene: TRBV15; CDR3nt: TGTGCCACCAGCAGAGATCGGACTAGCGGGATCGGGTTCCAAGAGACCCAGTACTTC; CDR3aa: CATSRDRTSGIGFQETQYF
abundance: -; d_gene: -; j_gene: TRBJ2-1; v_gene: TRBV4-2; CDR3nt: TGTGCCAGCAGCCCACAGGGCTATGAGCAGTTCTTC; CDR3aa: CASSPQGYEQFF
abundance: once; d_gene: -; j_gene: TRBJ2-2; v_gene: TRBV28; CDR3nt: TGTGCCAGCAGTCCAGGGGCCGGGGAGCTGTTTTTT; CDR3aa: CASSPGAGELFF
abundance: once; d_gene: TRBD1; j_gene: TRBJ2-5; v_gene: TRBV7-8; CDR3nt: TGTGCCAGCAGCTTAAATGGCAGGGGGCAAGAGACCCAGTACTTC; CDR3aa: CASSLNGRGQETQYF
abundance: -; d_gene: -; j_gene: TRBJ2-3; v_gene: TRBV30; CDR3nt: TGTGCCTGGAGTGGCAGGGGAACAGATACGCAGTATTTT; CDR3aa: CAWSGRGTDTQYF
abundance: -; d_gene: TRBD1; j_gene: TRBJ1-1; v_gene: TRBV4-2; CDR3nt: TGTGCCAGCAGCCAGCTGATGGACAGGCTTGAAGCTTTCTTT; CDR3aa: CASSQLMDRLEAFF
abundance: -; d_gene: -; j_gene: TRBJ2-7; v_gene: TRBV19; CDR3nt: TGTGCCAGTAGGGCTGAAGACTATATCTCCTACGAGCAGTACTTC; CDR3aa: CASRAEDYISYEQYF
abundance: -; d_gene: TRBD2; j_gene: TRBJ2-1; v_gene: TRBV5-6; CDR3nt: TGTGCCAGCAGCGGCGATATACGGGGACTAGCGGGATCCTACAATGAGCAGTTCTTC; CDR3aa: CASSGDIRGLAGSYNEQFF
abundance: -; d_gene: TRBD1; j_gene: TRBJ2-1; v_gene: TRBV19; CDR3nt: TGTGCCAGTAGTATCGGGACAGCCTACAATGAGCAGTTCTTC; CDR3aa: CASSIGTAYNEQFF
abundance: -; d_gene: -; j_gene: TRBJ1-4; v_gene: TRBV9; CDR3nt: TGTGCCAGCAGCGTAGGGAGCCGGGCAACTAATGAAAAACTGTTTTTT; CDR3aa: CASSVGSRATNEKLFF
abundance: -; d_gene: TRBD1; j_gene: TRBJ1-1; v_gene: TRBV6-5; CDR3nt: TGTGCCAGCAGTTTACAACAGGGGATCTACACTGAAGCTTTCTTT; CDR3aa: CASSLQQGIYTEAFF
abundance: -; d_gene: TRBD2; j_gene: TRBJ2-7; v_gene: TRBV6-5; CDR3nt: TGTGCCAGCACCGACCTGGGGGGGAGCTCCTACGAGCAGTACTTC; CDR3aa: CASTDLGGSSYEQYF
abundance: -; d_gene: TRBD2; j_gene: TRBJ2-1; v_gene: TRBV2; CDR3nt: TGTGCCAGCGGTTCGGGAGGGGGGTGGAATGAGCAGTTCTTC; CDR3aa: CASGSGGGWNEQFF
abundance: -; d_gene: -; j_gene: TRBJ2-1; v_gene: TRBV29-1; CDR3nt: TGCAGCGTTGGTGGGGCCCCTGGGGTTGAGCAGTTCTTC; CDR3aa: CSVGGAPGVEQFF
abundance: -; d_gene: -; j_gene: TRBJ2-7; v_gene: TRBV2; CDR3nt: TGTGCCAGCAGTGTTGTGACAGGACCCTACGAGCAGTACTTC; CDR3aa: CASSVVTGPYEQYF
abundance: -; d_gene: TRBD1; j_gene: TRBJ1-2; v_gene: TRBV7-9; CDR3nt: TGTGCCAGCAGCTTAGTACGGGGAACCGGGACAGCGGGGGATGATGGCTACACCTTC; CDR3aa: CASSLVRGTGTAGDDGYTF
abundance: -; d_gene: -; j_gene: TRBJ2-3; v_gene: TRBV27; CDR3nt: TGTGCCACCAGGGACACCGACACAGATACGCAGTATTTT; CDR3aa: CATRDTDTDTQYF
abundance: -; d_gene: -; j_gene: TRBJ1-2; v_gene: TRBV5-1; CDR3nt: TGCGCCAGCAGCTTGGCCAGCGGGGGAGACACCGGTAACTATGGCTACACCTTC; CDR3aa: CASSLASGGDTGNYGYTF
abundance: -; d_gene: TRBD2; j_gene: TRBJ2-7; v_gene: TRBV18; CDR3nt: TGTGCCAGCTCAAGGGCGGGAGGGTACGGCGAGCAGTACTTC; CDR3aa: CASSRAGGYGEQYF
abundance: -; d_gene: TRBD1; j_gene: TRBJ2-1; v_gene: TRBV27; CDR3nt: TGTGCCAGCAGTTTATTAAGGACAGGGAAGTACTTCAATGAGCAGTTCTTC; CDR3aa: CASSLLRTGKYFNEQFF
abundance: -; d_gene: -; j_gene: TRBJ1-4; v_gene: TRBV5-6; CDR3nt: TGTGCCAGCAGCTTGTCTCCGACAGGACTGAATGAAAAACTGTTTTTT; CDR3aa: CASSLSPTGLNEKLFF
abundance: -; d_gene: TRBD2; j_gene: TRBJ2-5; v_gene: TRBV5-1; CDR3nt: TGCGCCAGCAAATCTAGCGGGAGTGAGACCCAGTACTTC; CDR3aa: CASKSSGSETQYF
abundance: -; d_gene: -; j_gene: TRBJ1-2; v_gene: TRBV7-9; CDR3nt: TGTGCCAGCAGCTTCACAGGCGGGGCGAGTAAGGACTATGGCTACACCTTC; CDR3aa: CASSFTGGASKDYGYTF
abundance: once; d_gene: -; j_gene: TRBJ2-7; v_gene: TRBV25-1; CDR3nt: TGTGCCAGCAGTGTACAGGGATTCGAGCAGTACTTC; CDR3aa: CASSVQGFEQYF
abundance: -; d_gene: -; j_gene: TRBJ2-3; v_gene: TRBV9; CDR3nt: TGTGCCAGCAGCGTTAGGCAGGGTACAGATACGCAGTATTTT; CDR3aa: CASSVRQGTDTQYF
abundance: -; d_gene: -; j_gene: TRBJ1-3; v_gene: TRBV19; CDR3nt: TGTGCCAGTAGTCCTCGGACGGACTTCTCTGGAAACACCATATATTTT; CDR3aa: CASSPRTDFSGNTIYF
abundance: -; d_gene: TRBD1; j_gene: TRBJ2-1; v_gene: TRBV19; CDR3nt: TGTGCCAGTAGTGCAATCCGGGACAGGGGATTCGCGGGAGGAGTGAATGAGCAGTTCTTC; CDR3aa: CASSAIRDRGFAGGVNEQFF
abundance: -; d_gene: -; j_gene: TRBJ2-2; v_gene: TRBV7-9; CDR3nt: TGTGCCAGCAGCTCCGGACAGACCGGGGAGCTGTTTTTT; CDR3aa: CASSSGQTGELFF
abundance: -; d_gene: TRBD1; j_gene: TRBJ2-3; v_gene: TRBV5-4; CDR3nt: TGTGCCAGCAGCTTGTCCCAGGGGGCAGATACGCAGTATTTT; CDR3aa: CASSLSQGADTQYF
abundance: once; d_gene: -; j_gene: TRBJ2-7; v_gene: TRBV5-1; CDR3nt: TGCGCCAGCAGTTTCGGGACTGGAGATTACGAGCAGTACTTC; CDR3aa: CASSFGTGDYEQYF
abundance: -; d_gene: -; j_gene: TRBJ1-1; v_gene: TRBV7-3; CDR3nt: TGTGCCAGCAGTACGCTGGGGGGGTTGAACACTGAAGCTTTCTTT; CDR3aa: CASSTLGGLNTEAFF
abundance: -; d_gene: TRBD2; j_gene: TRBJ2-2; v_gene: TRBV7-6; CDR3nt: TGTGCCAGCAGCTCCGAGGGGCTAGCGGGAGGAGGGGAGCTGTTTTTT; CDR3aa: CASSSEGLAGGGELFF